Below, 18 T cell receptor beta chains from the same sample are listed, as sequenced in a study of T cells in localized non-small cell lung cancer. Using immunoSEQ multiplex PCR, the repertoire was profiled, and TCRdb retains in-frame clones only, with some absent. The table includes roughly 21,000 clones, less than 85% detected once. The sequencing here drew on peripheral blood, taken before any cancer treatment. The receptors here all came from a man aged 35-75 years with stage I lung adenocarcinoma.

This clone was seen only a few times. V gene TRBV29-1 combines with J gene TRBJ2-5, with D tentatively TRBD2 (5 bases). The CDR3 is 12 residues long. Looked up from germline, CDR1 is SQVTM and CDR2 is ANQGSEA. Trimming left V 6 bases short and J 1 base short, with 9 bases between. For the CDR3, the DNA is TGCAGCGTCTCGGAGGTCCAAGAGACCCAGTACTTC. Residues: CSVSEVQETQYF.

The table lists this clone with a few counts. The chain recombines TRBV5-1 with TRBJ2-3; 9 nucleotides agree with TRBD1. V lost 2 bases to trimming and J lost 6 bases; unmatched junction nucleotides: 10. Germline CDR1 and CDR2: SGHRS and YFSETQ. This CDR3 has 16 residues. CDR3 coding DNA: TGCGCCAGCAGCTTACAGGGGGCGAGGAGTGGGGATACGCAGTATTTT. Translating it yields CASSLQGARSGDTQYF.

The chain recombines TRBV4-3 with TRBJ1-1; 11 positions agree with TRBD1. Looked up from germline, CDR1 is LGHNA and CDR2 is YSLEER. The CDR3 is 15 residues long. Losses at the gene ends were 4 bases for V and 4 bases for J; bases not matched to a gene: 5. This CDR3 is CASSRGGQGVTEAFF. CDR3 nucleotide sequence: TGCGCCAGCAGCCGGGGGGGACAGGGGGTCACTGAAGCTTTCTTT.

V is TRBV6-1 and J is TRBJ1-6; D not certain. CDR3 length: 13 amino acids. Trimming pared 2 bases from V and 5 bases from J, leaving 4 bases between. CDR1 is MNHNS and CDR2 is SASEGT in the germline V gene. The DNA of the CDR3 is TGTGCCAGCAGTGAATCCAATAATTCACCCCTCCACTTT. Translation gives CASSESNNSPLHF.

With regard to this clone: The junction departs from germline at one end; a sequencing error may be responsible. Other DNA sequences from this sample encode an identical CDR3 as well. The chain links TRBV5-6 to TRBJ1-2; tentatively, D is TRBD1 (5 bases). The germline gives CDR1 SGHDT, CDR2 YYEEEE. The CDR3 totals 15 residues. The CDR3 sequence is CASSFATDSNYGYTF. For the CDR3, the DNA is TGTGCCAGCAGCTTCGCGACAGACTCTAACTATGGCTACACTTTC.

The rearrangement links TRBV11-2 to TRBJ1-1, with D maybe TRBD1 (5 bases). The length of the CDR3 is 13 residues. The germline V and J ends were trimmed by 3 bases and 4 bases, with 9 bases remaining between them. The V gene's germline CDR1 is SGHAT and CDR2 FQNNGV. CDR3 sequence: CASSFTGGTEAFF. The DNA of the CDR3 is TGTGCCAGCAGCTTTACGGGGGGCACTGAAGCTTTCTTT.

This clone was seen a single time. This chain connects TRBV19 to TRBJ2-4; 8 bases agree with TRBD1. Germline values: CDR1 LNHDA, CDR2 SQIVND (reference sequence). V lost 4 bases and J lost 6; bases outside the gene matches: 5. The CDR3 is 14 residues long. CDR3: CASSRRTGLNIQYF. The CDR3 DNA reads TGTGCCAGTAGTAGGCGGACAGGGTTAAACATTCAGTACTTC.

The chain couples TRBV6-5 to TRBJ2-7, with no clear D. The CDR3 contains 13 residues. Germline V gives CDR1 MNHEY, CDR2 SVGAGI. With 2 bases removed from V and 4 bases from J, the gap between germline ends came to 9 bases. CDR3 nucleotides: TGTGCCAGCAGTTACCGCGGACCTTACGAGCAGTACTTC. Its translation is CASSYRGPYEQYF.

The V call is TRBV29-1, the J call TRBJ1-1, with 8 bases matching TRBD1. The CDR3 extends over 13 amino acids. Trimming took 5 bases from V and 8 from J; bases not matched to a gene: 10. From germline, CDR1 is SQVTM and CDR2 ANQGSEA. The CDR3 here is CSVSRQGQGEAFF. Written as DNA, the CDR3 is TGCAGCGTTTCGAGACAGGGGCAAGGCGAAGCTTTCTTT.

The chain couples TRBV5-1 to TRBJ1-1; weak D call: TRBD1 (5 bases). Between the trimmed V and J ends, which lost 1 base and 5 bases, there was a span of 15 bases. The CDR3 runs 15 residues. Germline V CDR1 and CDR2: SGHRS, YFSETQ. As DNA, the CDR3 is TGCGCCAGCAGCTTGTCCGCAGGGTCGTCAACTGAAGCTTTCTTT. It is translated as CASSLSAGSSTEAFF. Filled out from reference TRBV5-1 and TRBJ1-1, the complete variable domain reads KAGVTQTPRYLIKTRGQQVTLSCSPISGHRSVSWYQQTPGQGLQFLFEYFSETQRNKGNFPGRFSGRQFSNSRSEMNVSTLELGDSALYLCASSLSAGSSTEAFFGQGTRLTVV.

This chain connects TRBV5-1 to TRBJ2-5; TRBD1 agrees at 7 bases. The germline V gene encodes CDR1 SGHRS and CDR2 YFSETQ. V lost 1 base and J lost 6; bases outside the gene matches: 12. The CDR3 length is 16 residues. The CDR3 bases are TGCGCCAGCAGCTTGTCTAAGGGGGCGGCATTGAAGACCCAGTACTTC. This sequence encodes CASSLSKGAALKTQYF.

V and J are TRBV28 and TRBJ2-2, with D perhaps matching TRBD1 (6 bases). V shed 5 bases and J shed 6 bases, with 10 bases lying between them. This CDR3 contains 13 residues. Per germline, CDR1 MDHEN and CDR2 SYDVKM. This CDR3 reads CASSPPGAGELFF. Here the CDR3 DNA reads TGTGCCAGCAGTCCCCCAGGGGCCGGGGAGCTGTTTTTT. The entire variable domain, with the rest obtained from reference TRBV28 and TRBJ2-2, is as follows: DVKVTQSSRYLVKRTGEKVFLECVQDMDHENMFWYRQDPGLGLRLIYFSYDVKMKEKGDIPEGYSVSREKKERFSLILESASTNQTSMYLCASSPPGAGELFFGEGSRLTVL.

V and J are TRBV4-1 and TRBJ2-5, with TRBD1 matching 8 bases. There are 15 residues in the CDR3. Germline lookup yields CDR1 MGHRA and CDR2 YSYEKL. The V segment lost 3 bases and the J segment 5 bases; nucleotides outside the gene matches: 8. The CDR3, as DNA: TGCGCCAGCAGCCAGGGACAGGCCTCAGGGGAGACCCAGTACTTC. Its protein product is CASSQGQASGETQYF.

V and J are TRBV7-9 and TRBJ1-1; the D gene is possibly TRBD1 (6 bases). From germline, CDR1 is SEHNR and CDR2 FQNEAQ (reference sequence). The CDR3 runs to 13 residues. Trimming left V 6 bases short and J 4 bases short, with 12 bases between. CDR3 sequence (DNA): TGTGCCAGCAGTCAGGGGATGGGCACTGAAGCTTTCTTT. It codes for CASSQGMGTEAFF.

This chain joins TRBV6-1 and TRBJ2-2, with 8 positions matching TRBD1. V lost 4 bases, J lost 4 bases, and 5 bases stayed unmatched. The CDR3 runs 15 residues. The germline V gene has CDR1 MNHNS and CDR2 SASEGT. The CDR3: CASSVNRGSTGELFF. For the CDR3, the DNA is TGTGCCAGCAGTGTCAACAGGGGGAGCACCGGGGAGCTGTTTTTT.

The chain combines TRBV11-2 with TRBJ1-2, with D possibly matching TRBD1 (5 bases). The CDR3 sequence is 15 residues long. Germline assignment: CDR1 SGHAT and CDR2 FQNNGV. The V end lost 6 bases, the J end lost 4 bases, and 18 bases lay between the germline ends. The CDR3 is CASRIPYGRAYGYTF. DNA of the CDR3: TGTGCCAGCAGGATTCCATACGGCAGGGCCTATGGCTACACCTTC.

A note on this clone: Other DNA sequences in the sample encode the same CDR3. The CDR3 loop reads CASSPGGRSSGNTIYF. The CDR3 DNA reads as TGTGCCAGCTCACCAGGTGGGCGAAGCTCTGGAAACACCATATATTTT. This chain joins TRBV18 and TRBJ1-3; D call uncertain. Germline-derived CDR1 and CDR2 are KGHSH and LQKENI. Trimming removed 2 bases from V and 0 bases from J, with 11 bases in between. The CDR3 is made up of 16 amino acids.

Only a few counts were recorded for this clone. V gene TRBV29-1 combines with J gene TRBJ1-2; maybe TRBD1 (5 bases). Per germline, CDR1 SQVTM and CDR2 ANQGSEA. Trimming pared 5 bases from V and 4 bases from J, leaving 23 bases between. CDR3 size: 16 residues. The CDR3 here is CSVPQGYRRGGYGYTF. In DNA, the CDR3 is TGCAGCGTTCCCCAGGGCTACAGGAGGGGTGGCTATGGCTACACCTTC.